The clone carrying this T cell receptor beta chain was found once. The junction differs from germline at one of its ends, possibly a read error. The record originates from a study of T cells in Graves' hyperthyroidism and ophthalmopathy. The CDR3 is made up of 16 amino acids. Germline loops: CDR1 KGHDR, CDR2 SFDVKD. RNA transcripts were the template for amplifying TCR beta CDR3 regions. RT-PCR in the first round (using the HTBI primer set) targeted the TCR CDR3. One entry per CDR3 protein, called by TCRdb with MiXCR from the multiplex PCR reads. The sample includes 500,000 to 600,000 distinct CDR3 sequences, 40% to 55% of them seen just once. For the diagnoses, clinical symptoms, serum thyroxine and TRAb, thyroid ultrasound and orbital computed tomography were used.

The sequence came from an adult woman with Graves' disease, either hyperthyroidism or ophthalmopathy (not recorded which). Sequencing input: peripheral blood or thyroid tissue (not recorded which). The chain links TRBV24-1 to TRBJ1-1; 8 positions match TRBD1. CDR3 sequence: CASSPSTGEGNTEAFF. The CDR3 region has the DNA TGTGCCAGCAGTCCCTCGACAGGGGAAGGGAACACTGAAGCTTTCTTT.